These 18 T cell receptor beta chains share one sample of origin, sequenced in a study of T cells in Graves' hyperthyroidism and ophthalmopathy. RNA transcripts were the template for amplifying TCR beta CDR3 regions. The study used the HTBI primer set for a first-round RT-PCR of the TCR CDR3. TCRdb called the multiplex PCR reads again in MiXCR, with one record for every CDR3 protein. Of 450,000 to 650,000 distinct CDR3 sequences in the sample, about 20% were seen once. What was sequenced was blood. The receptors derive from a man between 18 and 35 years old with Graves' hyperthyroidism.

This clonotype has ten or more counts. The chain joins TRBV28 to TRBJ1-2; D is undetermined. V gave up 4 bases and J gave up 8 bases, with 14 bases separating them. This CDR3 has 13 residues. CDR1 and CDR2 from the germline V gene are MDHEN and SYDVKM. Written as DNA, the CDR3 is TGTGCCAGCAGTTCCGTTAAAGGGCGCGGCTACACCTTC. This gives the protein CASSSVKGRGYTF.

Comment on this clonotype: This may come from a read error, since a much larger clone is one base off. No DNA is shown, since the ends of the CDR3 on it are uncertain; the CDR3 is the one TCRdb lists. The chain carries TRBV12-3 or TRBV12-4 and TRBJ2-2; TRBD1 reflects the table's D call only, with no check against the DNA. The CDR3 is 14 residues long, ends included. The CDR3 sequence: CASWGQGIIGELLF.

This clonotype was counted ten times or more. The chain links TRBV12-3 or TRBV12-4 to TRBJ1-1, with D tentatively TRBD1 (5 bases). The length of the CDR3 is 14 residues. Trimming pared 7 bases from V and 3 bases from J, leaving 15 bases between. CDR3 sequence: CASIPGGLDTEAFF. The CDR3 bases are TGTGCCAGCATCCCGGGGGGGTTGGACACTGAAGCTTTCTTT.

This clonotype showed up many times. This chain links TRBV28 with TRBJ1-3, with D perhaps TRBD1 (6 bases). Germline CDR1 MDHEN, CDR2 SYDVKM. The CDR3 extends over 16 amino acids. The V end lost 4 bases, the J end lost 4 bases, and 17 bases lay between the germline ends. The CDR3 protein is CASSSPPGGAGNTIYF. For the CDR3, the DNA is TGTGCCAGCAGTTCCCCCCCGGGGGGGGCAGGAAACACCATATATTTT.

This clonotype was detected many times. V is TRBV6-1 and J is TRBJ2-5, with 10 positions matching TRBD2. Germline assignment: CDR1 MNHNS and CDR2 SASEGT. The CDR3 sequence is 15 residues long. V gave up 5 bases and J gave up 2 bases; unmatched junction bases: 5. The CDR3 region has the DNA TGTGCCAGCAGTCAACTAGCGGGGAGTCAAGAGACCCAGTACTTC. Its translation: CASSQLAGSQETQYF.

This clonotype has a count of ten or more. The chain combines TRBV5-5 with TRBJ2-5; a weak D match, TRBD1 (5 bases). This CDR3 contains 13 residues. Germline CDR1 SGHKS, CDR2 YYEKEE (reference sequence). Deletions cut 4 bases from V and 5 bases from J, with 12 bases between. The CDR3 coding sequence is TGTGCCAGCAGCCCAGGGCCTGGGGAGACCCAGTACTTC. It codes for CASSPGPGETQYF.

The table lists this clonotype with many counts. The chain recombines TRBV27 with TRBJ2-7; TRBD2 matches 8 bases. V dropped 5 bases and J dropped 3; count of bases not matched to a gene: 12. Germline values: CDR1 MNHEY, CDR2 SMNVEV (reference sequence). The CDR3 runs to 16 residues. The CDR3 bases are TGTGCCAGCAGTCCCCTGGGGGCGGGAGGCATCTACGAGCAGTACTTC. Its translation: CASSPLGAGGIYEQYF.

This clonotype showed up many times. The V and J genes are TRBV7-2 and TRBJ2-7; D gene ambiguous. CDR3 length: 14 amino acids. Germline V lookup: CDR1 SGHTA, CDR2 FQGNSA. V was clipped by 4 bases and J by 7 bases, with 17 bases between them. CDR3 DNA: TGTGCCAGCAGCTACCGCCACAGAGGTTGGGAGCAGTACTTC. It is translated as CASSYRHRGWEQYF.

The chain joins TRBV4-1 to TRBJ1-1; D is ambiguous. Trimming removed 1 base from V and 4 bases from J, with 16 bases in between. This CDR3 comprises 16 residues. Germline values: CDR1 MGHRA, CDR2 YSYEKL. The CDR3 is CASSQVPGGWGTEAFF. The CDR3 coding sequence is TGCGCCAGCAGCCAAGTCCCCGGAGGGTGGGGCACTGAAGCTTTCTTT.

The sample holds many counts of this clonotype. The chain employs TRBV27 and TRBJ2-7, with D perhaps given as TRBD1 or TRBD2 (5 bases each). The CDR3 runs 13 residues. Germline V gene data show CDR1 as MNHEY and CDR2 as SMNVEV (reference sequence). Trimming left V 3 bases short and J 3 bases short, with 9 bases between. The CDR3 nucleotides read TGTGCCAGCAGTTTGGGACGGCGCTACGAGCAGTACTTC. Its translation is CASSLGRRYEQYF.

This clonotype has at least ten counts. This chain joins TRBV28 and TRBJ1-1; 9 bases are a match to TRBD1. V lost 6 bases and J lost 0; bases outside the gene matches: 2. The CDR3 contains 14 residues. Germline values: CDR1 MDHEN, CDR2 SYDVKM. Here the CDR3 reads CASRGDRVNTEAFF. The CDR3 bases are TGTGCCAGCAGAGGGGACAGGGTGAACACTGAAGCTTTCTTT.

This clonotype was seen ten or more times. The V call is TRBV7-9, the J call TRBJ1-1, with D hard to call. This CDR3 region has 15 residues. The germline gives CDR1 SEHNR, CDR2 FQNEAQ (reference sequence). The germline V and J ends were trimmed by 1 base and 1 base, with 10 bases remaining between them. CDR3 in amino acids: CASSLEAGRNTEAFF. The CDR3 DNA reads as TGTGCCAGCAGCTTAGAGGCCGGGAGGAACACTGAAGCTTTCTTT.

V usage is TRBV4-1 and J usage is TRBJ1-2; 7 nucleotides align to TRBD1. After removal of 0 bases from V and 4 bases from J, the junction contained 5 bases not matched to a gene. The CDR3 is 15 residues long. Germline V gene data show CDR1 as MGHRA and CDR2 as YSYEKL. The CDR3 here is CASSQDHRGPYGYTF. CDR3 bases: TGCGCCAGCAGCCAAGATCACAGGGGACCCTATGGCTACACCTTC.

At least ten counts were recorded for this clonotype. V gene TRBV12-3 or TRBV12-4 combines with J gene TRBJ2-7; D gene uncertain. V lost 0 bases to trimming and J lost 4 bases, with 7 bases between them. The CDR3 covers 13 residues. The DNA of the CDR3 is TGTGCCAGCAGTTTAGCAGCGAGATACGAGCAGTACTTC. It yields the protein CASSLAARYEQYF.

The table lists this clonotype with many counts. The chain joins TRBV6-2 or TRBV6-3 to TRBJ1-1; D might be TRBD1 (6 bases). V gave up 7 bases and J gave up 5 bases, with 17 bases separating them. The CDR3 totals 14 residues. CDR1 MNHEY and CDR2 SVGEGT come from the germline V gene. The chain's CDR3 is CASTFQGRGTEAFF. In nucleotides, the CDR3 is TGTGCCAGCACTTTCCAGGGGAGAGGGACTGAAGCTTTCTTT.

The V call is TRBV12-3 or TRBV12-4, the J call TRBJ2-3; TRBD1 matches at 7 bases. The length of the CDR3 is 14 residues. Trimming cost V 4 bases and J 7 bases; bases outside gene matches: 8. The CDR3 sequence: CASSYGTVANTQYF. CDR3 bases: TGTGCCAGCAGTTACGGGACAGTTGCGAATACGCAGTATTTT.

This clonotype was found many times. This chain links TRBV5-6 with TRBJ1-1; the match to TRBD1 covers 7 bases. Germline CDR1 and CDR2: SGHDT and YYEEEE. With 6 bases clipped from V and 3 bases from J, the junction kept 8 bases outside the gene matches. The length of the CDR3 is 14 residues. DNA for the CDR3: TGTGCCAGCACTCCGACAGGGCGACACACTGAAGCTTTCTTT. It is translated as CASTPTGRHTEAFF.

This clonotype was seen at least ten times. The CDR3 DNA follows: TGTGCCAGTAGTCCGACAGGGGGCAGGAGTGGCTACACCTTC. As protein: CASSPTGGRSGYTF. V gene TRBV19 combines with J gene TRBJ1-2, with 10 nucleotides matching TRBD1. J gave up 7 bases and V 5 bases, and 7 bases lay outside the gene matches. Looked up from germline, CDR1 is LNHDA and CDR2 is SQIVND (reference sequence). This CDR3 is built from 14 residues.